These T cell receptor beta chains were read from a single sample in a study of blood T cells in healthy people across ages. TCRdb recomputed calls from the 5' RACE reads with MiXCR, one row per CDR3 protein. Here the sample spans around 820,000 distinct CDR3 sequences, 25% being singletons. These data also formed part of another study, on T cells of mothers and their children.

Sequenced material: blood. Every receptor here comes from a boy younger than 18 in good health. The CDR3 runs from the conserved cysteine through the conserved F or W. A D gene is named only where the DNA matches it firmly. The size of a clone is reported for some rows only, either as once, few or many, or as a class for expanded clones.

abundance	j_gene	d_gene	v_gene	CDR3nt	CDR3aa
NA	TRBJ2-5	NA	TRBV6-2/TRBV6-3	TGTGCCAGCAGTTACTTCGGGAACCAAGAGACCCAGTACTTC	CASSYFGNQETQYF
once	TRBJ2-7	NA	TRBV30	TGTGCCTGGACGGAGGGGAGAGGTTCCTACGAGCGGTACTTC	CAWTEGRGSYERYF
few	TRBJ2-5	NA	TRBV11-2	TGTGCCAGCAGCCCCCGGGACAATGGTCGGGAGACCCAGTACTTC	CASSPRDNGRETQYF
once	TRBJ2-1	NA	TRBV27	TGTGCCATCAACGAGGGCAATGAGCAGTTCTTC	CAINEGNEQFF
NA	TRBJ1-1	NA	TRBV5-1	TGCGCCAGCAGCTTGGAAGCGGGGGGCTGGGGCACTGAAGCTTTCTTT	CASSLEAGGWGTEAFF
NA	TRBJ2-1	NA	TRBV10-3	TGTGCCATCAGTGAGTCCGAAGGGGGCAATGAGCAGTTCTTC	CAISESEGGNEQFF
few	TRBJ1-5	TRBD1	TRBV12-3/TRBV12-4	TGTGCCAGCAGTTCCCCGGGACAGGGATTTGGCAATCAGCCCCAGCATTTT	CASSSPGQGFGNQPQHF
NA	TRBJ2-7	NA	TRBV5-1	TGCGCCAGCAGCCCTGGACCATCAACCTACGAGCAGTACTTC	CASSPGPSTYEQYF
NA	TRBJ2-7	NA	TRBV10-3	TGTGCCATCAGTGAGTCAAGGAATGAGCAGTACTTC	CAISESRNEQYF
few	TRBJ2-3	NA	TRBV30	TGTGCCTGGAGTGTACGAGGGCCAGATACGCAGTATTTT	CAWSVRGPDTQYF
few	TRBJ1-2	NA	TRBV5-6	TGTGCCAGCAGCTCGTCCCGGGATCATCGCACGAACCATGGCTACACCTTC	CASSSSRDHRTNHGYTF
NA	TRBJ2-5	TRBD1	TRBV28	TGTGCCAGCAGCCCCCCCCAATACCGACAGGGAAAGGAGACCCAGTACTTC	CASSPPQYRQGKETQYF
many	TRBJ1-6	NA	TRBV12-3/TRBV12-4	TGTGCCAGCAGTTTGGACCCTAATTCACCCCTCCACTTT	CASSLDPNSPLHF
NA	TRBJ2-7	NA	TRBV10-3	TGTGCCTCCCCGACTAACTCCTTCCACGAGCAGTACTTC	CASPTNSFHEQYF
NA	TRBJ1-2	TRBD1	TRBV5-1	TGCGCCAGCAGCGCAACCGGGACAGGGTATGGAGGCTACACCTTC	CASSATGTGYGGYTF